This TCR beta chain was recorded in a study of blood T cell repertoires in COVID-19. Study at large: Samples taken during acute and convalescent COVID-19 were collected in the United States, Italy and Spain.

Original analysis: By means of reference gene primer amplification, nucleated cell counts were estimated. Here immunoSEQ multiplex PCR was the method, and the copy in TCRdb shows in-frame clones only, minus some. V, J and clone size are those of that table, while D and trimming were read from the DNA. The data show over 200,000 clones, over 80% seen once. The CDR3 sequence is 16 residues long. V was pared by 0 bases and J by 6 bases, with 8 bases of the junction left unmatched. From germline, CDR1 is SGHNT and CDR2 YYREEE (reference sequence). Sequenced sample: peripheral blood. This clonotype was sampled from a man aged 30 to 39 with COVID-19, enrolled during active disease. V usage is TRBV5-4 and J usage is TRBJ1-4, with TRBD1 identical over 7 bases. CDR3 region: CASSLGGTGVDEKLFF. In DNA form, the CDR3 reads TGTGCCAGCAGCTTGGGAGGTACAGGGGTAGATGAAAAACTGTTTTTT.